The T cell receptor beta chain under discussion was sequenced for a study of blood T cell repertoires in COVID-19. After removal of 5 bases from V and 3 bases from J, the junction contained 10 bases not matched to a gene. Germline CDR1 reads MDHEN; CDR2 reads SYDVKM. The CDR3 spans 16 residues. Here immunoSEQ multiplex PCR was the method, and the copy in TCRdb shows in-frame clones only, minus some. Of about 160,000 clones listed, about 90% were seen once; the top ten hold about 6.5%. The sequenced material came from PBMCs or T cells enriched from blood (not recorded which). V gene TRBV28 combines with J gene TRBJ1-2; 9 positions match TRBD1. This receptor was taken from a woman in her fifties or sixties who had recovered from COVID-19. CDR3 sequence reads: CASSSMGQGRDYGYTF. The CDR3 bases are TGTGCCAGCAGTAGTATGGGACAGGGAAGAGACTATGGCTACACCTTC.